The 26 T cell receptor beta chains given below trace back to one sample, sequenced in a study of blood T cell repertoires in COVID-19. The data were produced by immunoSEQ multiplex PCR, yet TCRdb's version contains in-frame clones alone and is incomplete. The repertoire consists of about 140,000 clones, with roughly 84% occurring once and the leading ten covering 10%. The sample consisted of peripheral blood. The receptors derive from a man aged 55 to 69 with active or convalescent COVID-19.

CDR3 nucleotides: TGTGCCAGCAGCCGGGGACAGGCGACCTACGAGCAGTACTTC. This gives the protein CASSRGQATYEQYF. The chain is built from TRBV2 and TRBJ2-7, with 8 bases that match TRBD1. The ends lost 6 bases at V and 2 bases at J; junction bases unmatched: 6. The CDR3 length is 14 residues. Germline V gives CDR1 SNHLY, CDR2 FYNNEI.

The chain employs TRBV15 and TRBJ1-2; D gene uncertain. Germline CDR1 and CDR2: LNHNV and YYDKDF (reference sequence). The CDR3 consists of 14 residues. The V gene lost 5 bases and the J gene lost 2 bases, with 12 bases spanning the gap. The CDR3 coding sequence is TGTGCCACCAGCGAACGGACGGGAAACTATGGCTACACCTTC. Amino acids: CATSERTGNYGYTF.

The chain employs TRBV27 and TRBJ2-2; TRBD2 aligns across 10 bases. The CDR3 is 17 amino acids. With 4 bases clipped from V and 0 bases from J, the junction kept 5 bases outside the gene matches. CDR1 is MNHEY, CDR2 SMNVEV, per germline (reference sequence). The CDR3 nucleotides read TGTGCCAGCAGTTCAGGACTAGCGGTCTCGAACACCGGGGAGCTGTTTTTT. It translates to CASSSGLAVSNTGELFF.

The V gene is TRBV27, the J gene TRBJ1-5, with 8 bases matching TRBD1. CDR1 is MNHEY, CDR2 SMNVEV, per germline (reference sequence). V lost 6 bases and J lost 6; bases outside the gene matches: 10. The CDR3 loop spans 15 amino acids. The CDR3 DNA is TGTGCCAGCAGCCTCTATGGACAGGGCCCTCAGCCCCAGCATTTT. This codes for CASSLYGQGPQPQHF.

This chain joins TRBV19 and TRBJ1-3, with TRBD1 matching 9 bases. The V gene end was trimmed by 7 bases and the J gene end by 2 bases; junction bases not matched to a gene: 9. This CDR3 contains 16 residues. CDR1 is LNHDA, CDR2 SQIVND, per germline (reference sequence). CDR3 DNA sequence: TGTGCCAGTACTACTGCGGGACAGGGTACTGGAAACACCATATATTTT. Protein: CASTTAGQGTGNTIYF.

The CDR3 DNA is TGTGCCAGCAGTTCAATACAGGGGGCTAACTACAATGAGCAGTTCTTC. Translating gives CASSSIQGANYNEQFF. V usage is TRBV11-2 and J usage is TRBJ2-1; 9 bases match TRBD1. In germline, CDR1 is SGHAT, CDR2 FQNNGV. The junction had 9 bases not matched to a gene; V was cut back by 6 bases and J by 3 bases. The CDR3 covers 16 residues.

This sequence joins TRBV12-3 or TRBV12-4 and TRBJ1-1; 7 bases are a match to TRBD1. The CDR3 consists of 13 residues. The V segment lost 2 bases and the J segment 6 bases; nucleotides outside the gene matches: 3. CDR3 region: CASSLQGVSEAFF. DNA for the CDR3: TGTGCCAGCAGTTTACAGGGGGTGTCTGAAGCTTTCTTT.

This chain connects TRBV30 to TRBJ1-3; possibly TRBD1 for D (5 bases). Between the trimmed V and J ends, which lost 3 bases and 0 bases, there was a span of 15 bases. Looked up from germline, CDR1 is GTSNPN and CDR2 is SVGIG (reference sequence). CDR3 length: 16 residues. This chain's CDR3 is CAWSQQAPSSGNTIYF. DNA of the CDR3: TGTGCCTGGAGCCAACAGGCCCCCTCCTCTGGAAACACCATATATTTT.

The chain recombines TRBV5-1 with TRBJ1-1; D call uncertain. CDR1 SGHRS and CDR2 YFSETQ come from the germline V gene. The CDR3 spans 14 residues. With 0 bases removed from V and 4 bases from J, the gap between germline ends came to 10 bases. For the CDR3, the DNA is TGCGCCAGCAGCTTGGCCTGGGAGGGCACTGAAGCTTTCTTT. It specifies CASSLAWEGTEAFF.

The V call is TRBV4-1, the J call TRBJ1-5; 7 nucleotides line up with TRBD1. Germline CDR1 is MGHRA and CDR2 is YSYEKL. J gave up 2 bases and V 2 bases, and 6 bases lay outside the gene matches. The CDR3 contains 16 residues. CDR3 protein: CASSQKSDRGNQPQHF. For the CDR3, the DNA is TGCGCCAGCAGCCAAAAATCCGACAGGGGCAATCAGCCCCAGCATTTT.

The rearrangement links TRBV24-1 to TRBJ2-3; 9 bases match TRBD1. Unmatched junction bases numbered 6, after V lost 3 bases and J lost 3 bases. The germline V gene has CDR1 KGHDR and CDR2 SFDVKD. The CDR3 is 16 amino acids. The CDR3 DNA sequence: TGTGCCACCAGTGATCCAAGACAGGGGGGGACAGATACGCAGTATTTT. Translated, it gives CATSDPRQGGTDTQYF.

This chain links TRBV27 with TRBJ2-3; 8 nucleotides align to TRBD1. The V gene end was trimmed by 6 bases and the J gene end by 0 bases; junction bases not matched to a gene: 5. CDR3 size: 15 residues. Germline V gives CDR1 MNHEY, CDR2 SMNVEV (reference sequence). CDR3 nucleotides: TGTGCCAGCAGCCCTAGGACAGGGAGCACAGATACGCAGTATTTT. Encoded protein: CASSPRTGSTDTQYF.

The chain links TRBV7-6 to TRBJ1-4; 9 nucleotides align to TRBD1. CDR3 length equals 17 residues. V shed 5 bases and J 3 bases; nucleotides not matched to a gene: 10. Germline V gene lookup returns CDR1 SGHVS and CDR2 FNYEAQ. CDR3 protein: CASSLSSGQGPNEKLFF. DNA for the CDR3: TGTGCCAGCAGCCTGAGCTCGGGACAGGGCCCTAATGAAAAACTGTTTTTT. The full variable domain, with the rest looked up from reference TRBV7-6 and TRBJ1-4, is GAGVSQSPRYKVTKRGQDVALRCDPISGHVSLYWYRQALGQGPEFLTYFNYEAQQDKSGLPNDRFSAERPEGSISTLTIQRTEQRDSAMYRCASSLSSGQGPNEKLFFGSGTQLSVL.

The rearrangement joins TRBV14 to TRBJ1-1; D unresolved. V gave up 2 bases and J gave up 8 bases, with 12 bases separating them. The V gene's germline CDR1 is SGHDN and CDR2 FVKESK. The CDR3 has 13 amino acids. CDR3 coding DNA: TGTGCCAGCAGCCAACGCAGAGGAGCCGAAGCTTTCTTT. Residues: CASSQRRGAEAFF. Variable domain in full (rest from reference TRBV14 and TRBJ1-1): EAGVTQFPSHSVIEKGQTVTLRCDPISGHDNLYWYRRVMGKEIKFLLHFVKESKQDESGMPNNRFLAERTGGTYSTLKVQPAELEDSGVYFCASSQRRGAEAFFGQGTRLTVV.

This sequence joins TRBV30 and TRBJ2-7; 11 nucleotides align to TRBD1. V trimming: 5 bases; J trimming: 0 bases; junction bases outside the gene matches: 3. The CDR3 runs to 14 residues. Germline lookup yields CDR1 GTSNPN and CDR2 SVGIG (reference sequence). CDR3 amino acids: CAWGTGGHSYEQYV. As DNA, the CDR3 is TGTGCCTGGGGGACAGGGGGACACTCCTACGAGCAGTACGTC.

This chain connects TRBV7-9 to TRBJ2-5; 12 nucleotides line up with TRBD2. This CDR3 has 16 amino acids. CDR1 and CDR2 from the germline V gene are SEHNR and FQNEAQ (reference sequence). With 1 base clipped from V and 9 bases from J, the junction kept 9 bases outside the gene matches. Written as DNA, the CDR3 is TGTGCCAGCAGCTTAGTACTAGCGGGAGGCCCCGGGGCCCAGTACTTC. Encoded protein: CASSLVLAGGPGAQYF.

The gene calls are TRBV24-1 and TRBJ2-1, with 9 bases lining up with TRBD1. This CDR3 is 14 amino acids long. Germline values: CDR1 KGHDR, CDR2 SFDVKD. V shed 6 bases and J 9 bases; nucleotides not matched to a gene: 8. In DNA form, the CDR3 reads TGTGCCACCAGTACCCTGGACAGGGGTGGTGAGCAGTTCTTC. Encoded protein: CATSTLDRGGEQFF.

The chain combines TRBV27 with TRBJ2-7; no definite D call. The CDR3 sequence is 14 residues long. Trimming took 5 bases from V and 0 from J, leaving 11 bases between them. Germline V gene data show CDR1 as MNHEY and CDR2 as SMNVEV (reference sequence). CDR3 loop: CASSDTPFSYEQYV. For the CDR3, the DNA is TGTGCCAGCAGTGACACACCCTTCTCCTACGAGCAGTACGTC.

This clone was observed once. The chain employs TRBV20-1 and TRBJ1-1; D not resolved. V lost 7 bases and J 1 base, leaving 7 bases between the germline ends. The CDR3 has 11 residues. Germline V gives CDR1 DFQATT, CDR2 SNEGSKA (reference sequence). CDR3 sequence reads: CSGHQNTEAFF. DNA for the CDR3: TGCAGTGGGCACCAGAACACTGAAGCTTTCTTT.

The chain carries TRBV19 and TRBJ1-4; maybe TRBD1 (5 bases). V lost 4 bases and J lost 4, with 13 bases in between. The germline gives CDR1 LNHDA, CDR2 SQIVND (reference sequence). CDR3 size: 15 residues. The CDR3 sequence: CASSTWTRGNEKLFF. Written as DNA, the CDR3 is TGTGCCAGTAGTACCTGGACAAGGGGTAATGAAAAACTGTTTTTT.

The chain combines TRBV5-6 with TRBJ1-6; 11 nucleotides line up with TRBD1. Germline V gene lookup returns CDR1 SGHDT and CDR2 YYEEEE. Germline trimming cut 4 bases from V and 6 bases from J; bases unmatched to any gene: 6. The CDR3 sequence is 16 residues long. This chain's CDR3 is CASSPGQGAGNSPLHF. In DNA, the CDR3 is TGTGCCAGCAGCCCAGGACAGGGGGCGGGTAATTCACCCCTCCACTTT.

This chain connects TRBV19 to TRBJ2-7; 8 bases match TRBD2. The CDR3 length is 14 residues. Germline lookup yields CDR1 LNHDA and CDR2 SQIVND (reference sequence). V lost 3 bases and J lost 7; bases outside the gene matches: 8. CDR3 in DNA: TGTGCCAGTAGTATGGGGACTAGGACGAGTGAGCAGTACTTC. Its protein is CASSMGTRTSEQYF.

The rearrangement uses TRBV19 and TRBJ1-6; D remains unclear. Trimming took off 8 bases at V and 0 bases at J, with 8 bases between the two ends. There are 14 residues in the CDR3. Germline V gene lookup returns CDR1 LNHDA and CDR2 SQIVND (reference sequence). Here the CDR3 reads CASGEGSYNSPLHF. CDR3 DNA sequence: TGTGCCAGTGGGGAGGGCTCCTATAATTCACCCCTCCACTTT.

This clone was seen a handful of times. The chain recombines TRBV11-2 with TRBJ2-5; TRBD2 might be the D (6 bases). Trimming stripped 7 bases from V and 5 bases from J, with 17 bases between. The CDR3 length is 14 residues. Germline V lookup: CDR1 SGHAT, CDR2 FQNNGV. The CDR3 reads CASTRTRGGETQYF. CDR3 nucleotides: TGTGCCAGCACCCGAACCCGGGGAGGCGAGACCCAGTACTTC. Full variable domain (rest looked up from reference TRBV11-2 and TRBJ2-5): EAGVAQSPRYKIIEKRQSVAFWCNPISGHATLYWYQQILGQGPKLLIQFQNNGVVDDSQLPKDRFSAERLKGVDSTLKIQPAKLEDSAVYLCASTRTRGGETQYFGPGTRLLVL.

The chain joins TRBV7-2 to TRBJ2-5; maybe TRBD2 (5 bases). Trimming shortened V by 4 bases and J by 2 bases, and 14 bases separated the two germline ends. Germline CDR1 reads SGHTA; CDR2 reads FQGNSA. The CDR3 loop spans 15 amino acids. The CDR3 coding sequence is TGTGCCAGCAGCTGGGAGTCGGGGTATCAAGAGACCCAGTACTTC. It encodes CASSWESGYQETQYF.

CDR3 protein: CASTTGQSSGNTIYF. The DNA of the CDR3 is TGTGCCAGCACCACTGGGCAGAGCTCTGGAAACACCATATATTTT. V is TRBV11-3 and J is TRBJ1-3; D call uncertain. The CDR3 covers 15 residues. CDR1 and CDR2 (germline): SGHNT, YENEEA. Trimming took 7 bases from V and 0 from J, leaving 13 bases between them.